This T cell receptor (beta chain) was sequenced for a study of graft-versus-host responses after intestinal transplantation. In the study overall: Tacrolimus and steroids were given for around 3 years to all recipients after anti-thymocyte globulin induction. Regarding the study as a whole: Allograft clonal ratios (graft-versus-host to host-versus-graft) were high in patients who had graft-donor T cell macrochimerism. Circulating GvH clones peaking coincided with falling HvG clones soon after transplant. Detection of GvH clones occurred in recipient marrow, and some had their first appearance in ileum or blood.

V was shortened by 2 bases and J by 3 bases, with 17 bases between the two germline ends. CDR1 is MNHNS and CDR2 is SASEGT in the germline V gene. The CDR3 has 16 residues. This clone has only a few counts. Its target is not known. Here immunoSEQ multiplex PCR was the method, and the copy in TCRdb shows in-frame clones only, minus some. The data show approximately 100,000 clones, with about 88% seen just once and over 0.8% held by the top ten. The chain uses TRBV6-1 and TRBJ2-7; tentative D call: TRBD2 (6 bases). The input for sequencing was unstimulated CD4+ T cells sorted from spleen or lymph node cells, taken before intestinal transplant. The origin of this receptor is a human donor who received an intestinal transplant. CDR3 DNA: TGTGCCAGCAGTGAAATGTCTGCGGGAAAAGGCTACGAGCAGTACTTC. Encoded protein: CASSEMSAGKGYEQYF.